These 21 T cell receptor beta chains were all obtained from the same sample, sequenced in a study of vaccination effects on CD4 cells after COVID-19. Libraries were prepared by immunoSEQ multiplex PCR; TCRdb keeps only in-frame clonotypes and omits some of them. The sample lists approximately 65,000 clones; around 69% were seen once. ViraFEST expansion of antigen-specific CD4+ T cells with viral peptide pools preceded sequencing. CD4+ T cells were isolated after around ten days of culture. The vaccine given was either BNT162b2 or mRNA-1273, in two doses. The antigens these receptors bind are not known. The starting material was CD4+ T cells from PBMCs cultured with HCoV-229E spike peptides, obtained after COVID-19 vaccination. The receptor source for this set is a human donor who received a COVID-19 vaccine.

This clone came up a few times. CDR3 protein: CASSLDPGVYGYTF. CDR3 bases: TGCGCCAGCAGCTTGGATCCGGGGGTCTATGGCTACACCTTC. This rearrangement joins TRBV5-1 to TRBJ1-2, with D possibly being TRBD1 (5 bases). This CDR3 comprises 14 residues. CDR1 SGHRS and CDR2 YFSETQ come from the germline V gene. V was clipped by 0 bases and J by 4 bases, with 10 bases between them.

The V gene is TRBV27, the J gene TRBJ2-1; 9 nucleotides line up with TRBD2. CDR3 length: 14 amino acids. Germline CDR1 MNHEY, CDR2 SMNVEV (reference sequence). With 5 bases clipped from V and 5 bases from J, the junction kept 4 bases outside the gene matches. CDR3: CASSLRLADNEQFF. Here the CDR3 DNA reads TGTGCCAGCAGTCTTAGACTAGCGGACAATGAGCAGTTCTTC.

The V gene is TRBV7-3, the J gene TRBJ2-2, with 12 bases aligning to TRBD1. This CDR3 is 15 amino acids long. Trimming at V came to 6 bases and at J to 6 bases, leaving 5 bases not matched to a gene. The germline V gene has CDR1 SGHTA and CDR2 FQGTGA. The CDR3 reads CASSSGTGGAGELFF. The DNA for the CDR3 is TGTGCCAGCAGTTCCGGGACAGGGGGCGCCGGGGAGCTGTTTTTT.

The table lists this clone with a count of one. This chain links TRBV6-5 with TRBJ1-2; TRBD1 might be the D (5 bases). V lost 2 bases to trimming and J lost 4 bases, with 14 bases between them. CDR3 size: 15 residues. Germline values: CDR1 MNHEY, CDR2 SVGAGI. Here the CDR3 DNA reads TGTGCCAGCAGTTACGCGGCAGGGCGGGTCTATGGCTACACCTTC. Encoded protein: CASSYAAGRVYGYTF.

The chain links TRBV9 to TRBJ2-5, with D perhaps TRBD1 or TRBD2 (6 bases each). V lost 7 bases to trimming and J lost 5 bases, with 21 bases between them. The length of the CDR3 is 15 residues. In germline, CDR1 is SGDLS, CDR2 YYNGEE. CDR3 nucleotide sequence: TGTGCCAGCTCCCGTAGGTGGGGGGCGGAGGAGACCCAGTACTTC. It encodes CASSRRWGAEETQYF.

The chain couples TRBV10-1 to TRBJ1-5; TRBD1 matches at 8 bases. Germline V gene lookup returns CDR1 WNHNN and CDR2 SYGVQD (reference sequence). This CDR3 contains 17 residues. V shed 4 bases and J 4 bases; nucleotides not matched to a gene: 12. CDR3 protein: CASSAPANDRGNQPQHF. The CDR3 nucleotides read TGCGCCAGCAGTGCCCCGGCAAATGACAGGGGAAATCAGCCCCAGCATTTT.

This clone was seen only once. This chain uses TRBV27 with TRBJ2-7, with 9 bases fitting TRBD1. Germline V gene lookup returns CDR1 MNHEY and CDR2 SMNVEV (reference sequence). The CDR3 contains 12 residues. Unmatched junction bases numbered 6, after V lost 9 bases and J lost 6 bases. CDR3 sequence (DNA): TGTGCCAGTGGGGACAGGGTGGGCGAGCAGTACGTC. Translating gives CASGDRVGEQYV.

The V gene is TRBV19, the J gene TRBJ2-5, with 10 bases lining up with TRBD1. The CDR3 sequence is 14 residues long. The junction had 2 bases not matched to a gene; V was cut back by 5 bases and J by 2 bases. CDR1 and CDR2 from the germline V gene are LNHDA and SQIVND (reference sequence). The CDR3 DNA follows: TGTGCCAGTAGTCAGGACAGGGGGCAAGAGACCCAGTACTTC. Encoded protein: CASSQDRGQETQYF.

The J gene is TRBJ2-2, the V gene TRBV2, with 10 bases fitting TRBD1. CDR1 is SNHLY, CDR2 FYNNEI, per germline. This CDR3 has 16 residues. J was trimmed by 6 bases and V by 6 bases; bases with no gene match: 10. CDR3 bases: TGTGCCAGCAGGCTGCCGACAGGGGGCTTTCCCGGGGAGCTGTTTTTT. Protein product: CASRLPTGGFPGELFF.

The gene calls are TRBV27 and TRBJ2-5, with 10 bases aligning to TRBD2. Germline V gene data show CDR1 as MNHEY and CDR2 as SMNVEV (reference sequence). J lost 2 bases, V lost 4 bases, and 10 bases had no gene match. The CDR3 covers 17 residues. CDR3 nucleotides: TGTGCCAGCAGTTCCTCGTGGACTAGCGGCAATCAAGAGACCCAGTACTTC. It yields the protein CASSSSWTSGNQETQYF.

This clone has only a few counts. The chain employs TRBV18 and TRBJ2-1; 13 bases are shared with TRBD2. The trim removed 3 bases at V and 5 bases at J, leaving 1 base unmatched. The germline V gene encodes CDR1 KGHSH and CDR2 LQKENI. The CDR3 totals 15 residues. CDR3 sequence (DNA): TGTGCCAGCTCACCCGGACTAGCGGGGGACAATGAGCAGTTCTTC. Encoded protein: CASSPGLAGDNEQFF.

The chain links TRBV15 to TRBJ1-5; D is uncertain. This CDR3 has 15 residues. V lost 1 base, J lost 2 bases, and 9 bases lay in between. The germline gives CDR1 LNHNV, CDR2 YYDKDF (reference sequence). The CDR3 spells CATSRVGRGNQPQHF. For the CDR3, the DNA is TGTGCCACCAGCAGAGTGGGTCGGGGCAATCAGCCCCAGCATTTT.

This rearrangement joins TRBV30 to TRBJ1-1; D is ambiguous. The CDR3 runs 11 residues. Trimming took 5 bases from V and 7 from J, leaving 11 bases between them. Germline CDR1 reads GTSNPN; CDR2 reads SVGIG (reference sequence). In nucleotides, the CDR3 is TGTGCCTGGGATCGACGGATTGAAGCTTTCTTT. As protein: CAWDRRIEAFF.

This chain connects TRBV5-1 to TRBJ2-1, with 8 bases aligning to TRBD2. Trimming at V came to 6 bases and at J to 8 bases, leaving 16 bases not matched to a gene. Germline V lookup: CDR1 SGHRS, CDR2 YFSETQ. CDR3 length equals 16 residues. In DNA, the CDR3 is TGCGCCAGCATGAAAAGCGGGGGCCAAATTCTCCATGAGCAGTTCTTC. Its protein is CASMKSGGQILHEQFF.

The sample holds one count of this clone. V gene TRBV21-1 combines with J gene TRBJ2-6; the D segment call TRBD1 is taken from the table without a DNA check. TRBV21-1 is an annotated pseudogene. The CDR3 is 18 residues long. The DNA of the CDR3 is TGTGCCAGCAGCTTCCGCGGCGGGACAGGGCCTGGGGCCAACGTCCTGACTTTC. Protein product: CASSFRGGTGPGANVLTF.

This sequence joins TRBV6-2 or TRBV6-3 and TRBJ1-5, with D maybe TRBD1 (6 bases). Germline CDR1 and CDR2: MNHEY and SVGEGT. This CDR3 contains 18 residues. Trimming cost V 0 bases and J 3 bases, with 18 bases left between them. Here the CDR3 reads CASSYSISSGAINQPQHF. The CDR3 region has the DNA TGTGCCAGCAGTTACTCGATCAGTTCGGGGGCCATCAATCAGCCCCAGCATTTT.

There are a few counts of this clone. V is TRBV21-1 and J is TRBJ2-3; whether TRBD1, the table's D call, matches the DNA was not checked. TRBV21-1 is an annotated pseudogene. The CDR3 is 13 residues long. CDR3 in DNA: TGTGCCAGCCGGGACAGGGCTACAGATACGCAGTATTTT. Translating gives CASRDRATDTQYF.

V usage is TRBV2 and J usage is TRBJ2-2; D is uncertain. Germline CDR1 and CDR2: SNHLY and FYNNEI. This CDR3 is built from 15 residues. V shed 6 bases and J shed 0 bases, with 11 bases lying between them. In nucleotides, the CDR3 is TGTGCCAGCAGCCGATCCCCAGCGAACACCGGGGAGCTGTTTTTT. It encodes CASSRSPANTGELFF.

The chain is built from TRBV5-1 and TRBJ2-5; no reliable D call. V was shortened by 4 bases and J by 1 base, with 8 bases between the two germline ends. Germline values: CDR1 SGHRS, CDR2 YFSETQ. This CDR3 is built from 13 residues. The CDR3 loop is CASSPRTQETQYF. The CDR3 region has the DNA TGCGCCAGCAGCCCCCGGACCCAAGAGACCCAGTACTTC.

The genes are TRBV7-9 and TRBJ2-3, with TRBD2 identical over 11 bases. The CDR3 is 16 amino acids. V dropped 3 bases and J dropped 2; count of bases not matched to a gene: 4. In germline, CDR1 is SEHNR, CDR2 FQNEAQ (reference sequence). DNA of the CDR3: TGTGCCAGCAGCTTCGGACTAGCGGGCCCCACAGATACGCAGTATTTT. This encodes CASSFGLAGPTDTQYF.

This chain connects TRBV7-2 to TRBJ1-5; 9 positions agree with TRBD1. Germline V gene sequence: CDR1 SGHTA, CDR2 FQGNSA. V was clipped by 0 bases and J by 1 base; unmatched bases: 1. This CDR3 comprises 16 residues. CDR3 sequence (DNA): TGTGCCAGCAGCTTAGCTGGGACAGGGAGCAATCAGCCCCAGCATTTT. Translated: CASSLAGTGSNQPQHF.